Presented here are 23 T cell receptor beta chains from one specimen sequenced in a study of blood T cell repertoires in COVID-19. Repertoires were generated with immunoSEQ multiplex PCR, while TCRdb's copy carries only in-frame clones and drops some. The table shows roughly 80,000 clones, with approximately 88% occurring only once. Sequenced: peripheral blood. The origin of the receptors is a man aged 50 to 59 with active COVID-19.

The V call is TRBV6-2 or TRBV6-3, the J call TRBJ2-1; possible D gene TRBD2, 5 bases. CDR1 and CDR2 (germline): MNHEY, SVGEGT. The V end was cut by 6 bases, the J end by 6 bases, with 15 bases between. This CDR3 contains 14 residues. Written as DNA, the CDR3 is TGTGCCAGCAGCTCTCCACGGGGTGGCAATGAGCAGTTCTTC. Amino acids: CASSSPRGGNEQFF.

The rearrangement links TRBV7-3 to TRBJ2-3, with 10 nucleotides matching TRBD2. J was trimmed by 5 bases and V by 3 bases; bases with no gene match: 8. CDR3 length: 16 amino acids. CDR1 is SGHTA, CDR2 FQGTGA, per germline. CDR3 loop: CASSLISGGARDTQYF. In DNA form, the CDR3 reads TGTGCCAGCAGCTTGATCAGCGGGGGGGCGAGAGATACGCAGTATTTT.

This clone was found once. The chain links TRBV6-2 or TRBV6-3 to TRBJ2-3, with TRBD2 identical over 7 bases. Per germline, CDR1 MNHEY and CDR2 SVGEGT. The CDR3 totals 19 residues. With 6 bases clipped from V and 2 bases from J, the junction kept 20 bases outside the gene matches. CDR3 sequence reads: CASSPRRSIERGPTDTQYF. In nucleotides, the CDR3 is TGTGCCAGCAGCCCCCGGAGGAGCATTGAGCGGGGACCCACAGATACGCAGTATTTT.

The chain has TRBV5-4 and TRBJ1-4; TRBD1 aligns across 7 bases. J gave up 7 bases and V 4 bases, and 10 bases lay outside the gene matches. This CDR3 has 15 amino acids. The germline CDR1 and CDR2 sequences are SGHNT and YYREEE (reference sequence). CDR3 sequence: CASSLQGGGGEKLFF. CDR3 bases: TGTGCCAGCAGCCTCCAAGGAGGGGGCGGTGAAAAACTGTTTTTT.

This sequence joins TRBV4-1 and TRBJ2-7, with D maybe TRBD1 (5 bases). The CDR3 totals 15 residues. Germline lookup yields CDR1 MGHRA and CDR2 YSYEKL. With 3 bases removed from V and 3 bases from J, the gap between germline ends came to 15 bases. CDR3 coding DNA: TGCGCCAGCAGCCATGCACCGACAGAATTCTACGAGCAGTACTTC. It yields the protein CASSHAPTEFYEQYF.

CDR3 in amino acids: CSASPLPKNIQYF. For the CDR3, the DNA is TGCAGTGCTAGTCCCCTTCCCAAAAACATTCAGTACTTC. V usage is TRBV20-1 and J usage is TRBJ2-4; D is unclear. This CDR3 has 13 amino acids. The V gene lost 3 bases and the J gene lost 2 bases, with 8 bases spanning the gap. CDR1 and CDR2 (germline): DFQATT, SNEGSKA (reference sequence).

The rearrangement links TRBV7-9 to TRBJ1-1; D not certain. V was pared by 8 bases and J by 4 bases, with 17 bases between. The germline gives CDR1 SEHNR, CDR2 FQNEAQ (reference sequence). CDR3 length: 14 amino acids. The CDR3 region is CASSTPGDRTEAFF. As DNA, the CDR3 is TGTGCCAGCTCGACCCCCGGGGATCGCACTGAAGCTTTCTTT.

CDR3 sequence reads: CASSLGYRVDEQFF. Written as DNA, the CDR3 is TGTGCCAGCAGCCTTGGCTACAGGGTTGATGAGCAGTTCTTC. The rearrangement uses TRBV5-6 and TRBJ2-1; D is possibly TRBD1 (6 bases). This CDR3 is built from 14 residues. Between the trimmed V and J ends, which lost 4 bases and 8 bases, there was a span of 16 bases. Germline V gene sequence: CDR1 SGHDT, CDR2 YYEEEE.

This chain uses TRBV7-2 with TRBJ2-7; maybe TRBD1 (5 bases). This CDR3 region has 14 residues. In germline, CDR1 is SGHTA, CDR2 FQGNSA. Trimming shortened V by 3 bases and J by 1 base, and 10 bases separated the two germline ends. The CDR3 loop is CASSFSDTSYEQYF. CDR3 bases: TGTGCCAGCAGCTTTTCGGACACTTCCTACGAGCAGTACTTC.

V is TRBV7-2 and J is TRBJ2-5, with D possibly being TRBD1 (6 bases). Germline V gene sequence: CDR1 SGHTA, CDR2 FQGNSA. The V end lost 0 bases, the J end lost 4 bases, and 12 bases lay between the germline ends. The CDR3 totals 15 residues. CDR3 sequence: CASSLATGDRETQYF. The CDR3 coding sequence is TGTGCCAGCAGCTTAGCGACAGGCGACCGAGAGACCCAGTACTTC.

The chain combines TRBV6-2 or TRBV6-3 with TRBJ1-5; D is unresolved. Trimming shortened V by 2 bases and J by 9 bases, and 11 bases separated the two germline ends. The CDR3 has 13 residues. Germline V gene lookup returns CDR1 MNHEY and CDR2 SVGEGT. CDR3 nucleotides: TGTGCCAGCAGTTACGACGGGGTACGGCCCCAGCATTTT. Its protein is CASSYDGVRPQHF.

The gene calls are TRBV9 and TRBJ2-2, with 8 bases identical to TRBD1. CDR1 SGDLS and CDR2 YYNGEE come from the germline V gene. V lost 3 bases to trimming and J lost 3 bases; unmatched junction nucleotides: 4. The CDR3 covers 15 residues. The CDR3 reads CASSGGQGYTGELFF. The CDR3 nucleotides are TGTGCCAGCAGCGGCGGACAGGGATACACCGGGGAGCTGTTTTTT.

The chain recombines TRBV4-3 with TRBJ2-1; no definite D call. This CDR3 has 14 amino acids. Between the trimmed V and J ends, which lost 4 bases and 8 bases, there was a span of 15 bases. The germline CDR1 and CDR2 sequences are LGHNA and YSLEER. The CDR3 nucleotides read TGCGCCAGCAGCCTCGGTCTAGGCGTTGATGAGCAGTTCTTC. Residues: CASSLGLGVDEQFF.

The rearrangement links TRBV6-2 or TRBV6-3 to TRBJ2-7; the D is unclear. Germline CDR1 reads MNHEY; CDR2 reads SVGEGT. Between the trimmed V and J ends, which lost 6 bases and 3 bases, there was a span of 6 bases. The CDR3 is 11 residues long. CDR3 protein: CASSPSYEQYF. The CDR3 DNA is TGTGCCAGCAGCCCGAGCTACGAGCAGTACTTC.

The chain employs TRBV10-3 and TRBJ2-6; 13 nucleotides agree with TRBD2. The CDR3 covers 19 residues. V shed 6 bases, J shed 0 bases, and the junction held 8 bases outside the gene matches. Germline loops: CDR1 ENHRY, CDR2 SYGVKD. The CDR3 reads CAISAGTSGTLSGANVLTF. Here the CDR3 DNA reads TGTGCCATCAGCGCCGGGACTAGCGGGACCCTCTCTGGGGCCAACGTCCTGACTTTC.

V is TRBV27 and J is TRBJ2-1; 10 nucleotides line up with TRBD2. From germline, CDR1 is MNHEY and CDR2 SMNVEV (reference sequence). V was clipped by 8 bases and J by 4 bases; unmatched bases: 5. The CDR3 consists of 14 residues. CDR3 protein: CASFSTSGYNEQFF. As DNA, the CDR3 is TGTGCCAGCTTTTCGACTAGCGGGTACAATGAGCAGTTCTTC.

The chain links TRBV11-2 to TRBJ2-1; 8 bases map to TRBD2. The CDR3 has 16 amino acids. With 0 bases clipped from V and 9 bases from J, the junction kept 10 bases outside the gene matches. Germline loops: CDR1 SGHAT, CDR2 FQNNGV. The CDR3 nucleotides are TGTGCCAGCAGCTTAGAAGCAGCGGGAGAAGGAGGTGAGCAGTTCTTC. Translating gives CASSLEAAGEGGEQFF.

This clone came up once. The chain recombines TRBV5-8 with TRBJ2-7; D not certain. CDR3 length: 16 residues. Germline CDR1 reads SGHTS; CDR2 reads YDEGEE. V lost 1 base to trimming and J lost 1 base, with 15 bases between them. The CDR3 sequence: CASSLPLVLLSYEQYF. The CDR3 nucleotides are TGTGCCAGCAGCTTGCCCCTCGTACTTCTATCCTACGAGCAGTACTTC.

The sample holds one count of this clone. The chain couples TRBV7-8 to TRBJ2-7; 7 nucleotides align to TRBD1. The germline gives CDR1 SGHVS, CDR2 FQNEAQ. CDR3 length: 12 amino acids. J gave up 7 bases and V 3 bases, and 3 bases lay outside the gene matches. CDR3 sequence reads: CASSLDRMEQYF. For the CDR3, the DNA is TGTGCCAGCAGCTTGGACAGGATGGAGCAGTACTTC.

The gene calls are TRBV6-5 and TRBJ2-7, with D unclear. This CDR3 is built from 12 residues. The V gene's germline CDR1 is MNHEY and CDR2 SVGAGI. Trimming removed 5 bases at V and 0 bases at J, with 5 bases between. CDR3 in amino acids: CASSPSSYEQYF. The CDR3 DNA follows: TGTGCCAGCAGTCCGAGCTCCTACGAGCAGTACTTC.

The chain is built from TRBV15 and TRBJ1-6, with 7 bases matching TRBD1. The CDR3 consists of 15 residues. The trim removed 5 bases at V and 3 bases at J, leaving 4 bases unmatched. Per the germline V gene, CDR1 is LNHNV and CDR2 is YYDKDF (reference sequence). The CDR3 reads CATSDRQGYNSPLHF. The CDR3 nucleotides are TGTGCCACCAGCGACCGACAGGGCTATAATTCACCCCTCCACTTT.

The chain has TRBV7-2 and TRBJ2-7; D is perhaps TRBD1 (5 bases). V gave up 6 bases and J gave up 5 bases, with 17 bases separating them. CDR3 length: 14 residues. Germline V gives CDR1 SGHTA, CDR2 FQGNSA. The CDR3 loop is CASRQGAGPHEQYF. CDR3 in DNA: TGTGCCAGCAGGCAAGGGGCAGGGCCCCACGAGCAGTACTTC.

The CDR3 spells CASRKLTSGSSYEQYF. DNA for the CDR3: TGTGCCAGCAGGAAATTGACTAGCGGGAGCTCCTACGAGCAGTACTTC. The chain links TRBV2 to TRBJ2-7; 12 nucleotides align to TRBD2. This CDR3 is 16 amino acids long. With 6 bases clipped from V and 0 bases from J, the junction kept 6 bases outside the gene matches. Germline lookup yields CDR1 SNHLY and CDR2 FYNNEI.